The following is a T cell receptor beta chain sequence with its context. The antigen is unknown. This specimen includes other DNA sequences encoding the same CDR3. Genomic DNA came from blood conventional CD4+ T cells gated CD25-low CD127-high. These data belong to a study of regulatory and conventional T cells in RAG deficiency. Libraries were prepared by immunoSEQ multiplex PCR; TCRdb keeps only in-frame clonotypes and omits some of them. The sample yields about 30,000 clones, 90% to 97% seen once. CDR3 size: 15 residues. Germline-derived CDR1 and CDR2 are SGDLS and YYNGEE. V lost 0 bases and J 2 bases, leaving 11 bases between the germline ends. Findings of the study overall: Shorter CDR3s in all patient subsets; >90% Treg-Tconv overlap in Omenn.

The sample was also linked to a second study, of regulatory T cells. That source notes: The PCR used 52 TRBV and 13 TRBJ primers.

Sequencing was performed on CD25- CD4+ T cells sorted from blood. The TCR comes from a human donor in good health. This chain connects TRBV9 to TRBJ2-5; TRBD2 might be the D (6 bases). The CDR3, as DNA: TGTGCCAGCAGCGTAGCGGCGGGGCGACAAGAGACCCAGTACTTC. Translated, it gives CASSVAAGRQETQYF. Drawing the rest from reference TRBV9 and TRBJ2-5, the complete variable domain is DSGVTQTPKHLITATGQRVTLRCSPRSGDLSVYWYQQSLDQGLQFLIQYYNGEERAKGNILERFSAQQFPDLHSELNLSSLELGDSALYFCASSVAAGRQETQYFGPGTRLLVL.